The rows below give T cell receptor beta chains drawn from one sample of a study of cytomegalovirus exposure and HLA in healthy donors. TCRdb's copy holds only in-frame clones and misses some; the assay was immunoSEQ multiplex PCR. The sample yields around 130,000 clones, approximately 78% seen once. The sequencing sample was made of PBMCs. These receptors originate from a man aged 35 to 55 in good health and CMV-seronegative. The CDR3 runs from the conserved cysteine through the conserved F or W. The order of the fields is clone size, V gene, D gene, J gene, CDR3 protein, CDR3 DNA. The D gene is left open where the match is weak. A row's size may be missing; if present it is once, few, many or a size class.

NA	TRBV6-5	NA	TRBJ2-6	CASSYQISSGANGLTF	TGTGCCAGCAGTTATCAGATTTCCTCTGGGGCCAACGGCCTGACTTTC
NA	TRBV7-9	TRBD2	TRBJ2-3	CASSLTSGTDTQYF	TGTGCCAGCAGCTTGACTAGCGGCACAGATACGCAGTATTTT
NA	TRBV12-5	TRBD1	TRBJ1-1	CASGFTGQGTTEAFF	TGTGCTAGTGGTTTCACCGGACAGGGGACCACTGAAGCTTTCTTT
NA	TRBV30	NA	TRBJ1-5	CAWTTGLLSNQPQHF	TGTGCCTGGACGACAGGTTTATTGAGCAATCAGCCCCAGCATTTT
NA	TRBV18	NA	TRBJ1-1	CASSPPTLDEAFF	TGTGCCAGCTCACCACCGACTCTCGATGAAGCTTTCTTT
NA	TRBV2	NA	TRBJ2-6	CARTREPGANGLTF	TGTGCCAGAACTCGGGAGCCTGGGGCCAACGGCCTGACTTTC
NA	TRBV7-2	NA	TRBJ2-4	CASSLARQVDSQYF	TGTGCCAGCAGCTTAGCTCGCCAGGTAGACAGTCAGTACTTC
NA	TRBV28	TRBD2	TRBJ2-3	CASSFASGRTDTQYF	TGTGCCAGCAGTTTTGCTAGCGGGAGGACAGATACGCAGTATTTT
NA	TRBV5-8	NA	TRBJ1-5	CASSLPGAMNQPQHF	TGTGCCAGCAGCTTACCAGGGGCGATGAATCAGCCCCAGCATTTT
NA	TRBV5-1	TRBD1	TRBJ2-3	CASSLGQGFTDTQYF	TGCGCCAGCAGCTTGGGACAGGGGTTCACAGATACGCAGTATTTT
NA	TRBV18	NA	TRBJ1-5	CASSLSYSNQPQHF	TGTGCCAGCTCACTGAGTTATAGCAATCAGCCCCAGCATTTT
few	TRBV9	TRBD1	TRBJ1-2	CASSAQAGGASYGYTF	TGTGCCAGCTCGGCGCAAGCAGGGGGCGCAAGCTATGGCTACACCTTC
NA	TRBV6-5	NA	TRBJ2-5	CASSYSFGGREETQYF	TGTGCCAGCAGTTACTCGTTCGGGGGTCGGGAAGAGACCCAGTACTTC
few	TRBV5-1	NA	TRBJ1-1	CASSLGVTGMNTEAFF	TGCGCCAGCAGCTTGGGAGTGACAGGAATGAACACTGAAGCTTTCTTT
NA	TRBV27	NA	TRBJ1-4	CASSLGRATNEKLFF	TGTGCCAGCAGTTTAGGGCGGGCAACTAATGAAAAACTGTTTTTT
NA	TRBV5-1	NA	TRBJ1-1	CASSLLGPQNTEAFF	TGCGCCAGCAGCTTGTTGGGGCCCCAGAACACTGAAGCTTTCTTT
NA	TRBV9	NA	TRBJ2-2	CASSVEQILTGELFF	TGTGCCAGCAGCGTAGAACAGATACTGACCGGGGAGCTGTTTTTT
NA	TRBV29-1	NA	TRBJ1-5	CSVEGARPGQPQHF	TGCAGCGTTGAAGGGGCCCGCCCGGGGCAGCCCCAGCATTTT
NA	TRBV7-3	TRBD2	TRBJ2-3	CASSSGGTDTQYF	TGTGCCAGCAGCTCGGGGGGGACAGATACGCAGTATTTT
once	TRBV7-8	TRBD2	TRBJ2-2	CASSPQRVAGGTGELFF	TGTGCCAGCAGCCCCCAGAGGGTAGCGGGGGGCACCGGGGAGCTGTTTTTT
NA	TRBV15	NA	TRBJ2-7	CATSRDPSYEQYF	TGTGCCACCAGCAGAGATCCTAGCTACGAGCAGTACTTC
NA	TRBV30	TRBD2	TRBJ2-5	CAWITGTITTETQYF	TGTGCCTGGATTACCGGGACTATCACAACGGAGACCCAGTACTTC
NA	TRBV4-3	TRBD1	TRBJ1-2	CASSQNRQGHGYTF	TGCGCCAGCAGCCAAAACCGACAGGGCCATGGCTACACCTTC
NA	TRBV19	NA	TRBJ1-6	CASSSRDQTGGSPLHF	TGTGCCAGTAGTTCACGCGATCAGACAGGTGGTTCACCCCTCCACTTT
NA	TRBV5-4	TRBD2	TRBJ2-1	CASSSKGLAGNYNEQFF	TGTGCCAGCAGCTCCAAGGGACTAGCGGGCAACTACAATGAGCAGTTCTTC
NA	TRBV4-1	TRBD1	TRBJ2-7	CASSQKQGAGTYEQYF	TGCGCCAGCAGCCAAAAGCAGGGGGCAGGGACCTACGAGCAGTACTTC
NA	TRBV28	NA	TRBJ1-2	CASMTWEGANYGYTF	TGTGCCAGCATGACGTGGGAGGGAGCTAACTATGGCTACACCTTC
NA	TRBV19	TRBD1	TRBJ1-3	CASNRDRGLDTIYF	TGTGCCTCAAACCGGGACAGGGGGCTGGACACCATATATTTT
NA	TRBV18	TRBD1	TRBJ2-7	CASSPNQGASVSYEQYF	TGTGCCAGCTCACCGAACCAGGGGGCTAGCGTCTCCTACGAGCAGTACTTC
NA	TRBV9	TRBD2	TRBJ2-2	CASSQAGGNTGELFF	TGTGCCAGCAGCCAAGCGGGAGGAAACACCGGGGAGCTGTTTTTT
few	TRBV5-6	TRBD2	TRBJ2-4	CASRRSGGPTRNIQYF	TGTGCCAGCAGGCGTAGCGGGGGGCCCACTAGAAACATTCAGTACTTC
NA	TRBV9	NA	TRBJ2-1	CASSFGPTGRSYNEQFF	TGTGCCAGCAGCTTCGGGCCGACAGGCCGATCCTACAATGAGCAGTTCTTC
NA	TRBV6-1	NA	TRBJ2-1	CASRRASSYNEQFF	TGTGCCAGCAGGAGGGCTAGCTCCTACAATGAGCAGTTCTTC
NA	TRBV5-4	TRBD1	TRBJ1-2	CASSARGDYGYTF	TGTGCCAGCAGCGCCAGGGGGGACTATGGCTACACCTTC
NA	TRBV30	NA	TRBJ2-7	CAWSAGTYYEQYF	TGTGCCTGGAGTGCCGGGACATACTACGAGCAGTACTTC
few	TRBV7-8	TRBD1	TRBJ1-1	CASSSQGAITEAFF	TGTGCCAGCAGCTCACAGGGGGCGATAACTGAAGCTTTCTTT
NA	TRBV7-3	TRBD1	TRBJ2-2	CASRQGAPTGELFF	TGTGCCAGCAGGCAGGGGGCGCCCACCGGGGAGCTGTTTTTT
NA	TRBV9	NA	TRBJ2-2	CASEEGAAVTGELFF	TGTGCCAGCGAGGAGGGGGCCGCGGTCACCGGGGAGCTGTTTTTT
NA	TRBV15	TRBD2	TRBJ2-1	CATSRDSGGAHNEQFF	TGTGCCACCAGCAGAGATAGCGGGGGGGCCCACAATGAGCAGTTCTTC
NA	TRBV30	TRBD1	TRBJ2-7	CAWKPGQGYYEQYF	TGTGCCTGGAAACCGGGACAGGGGTACTACGAGCAGTACTTC
few	TRBV5-8	NA	TRBJ2-4	CASNREAKNIQYF	TGTGCCAGCAACAGGGAAGCCAAAAACATTCAGTACTTC
NA	TRBV11-2	NA	TRBJ1-5	CASSPDGNSNQPQHF	TGTGCCAGCAGCCCCGACGGGAATAGCAATCAGCCCCAGCATTTT
NA	TRBV6-6	TRBD2	TRBJ2-3	CASSQTSGATFGTQYF	TGTGCCAGCAGCCAGACTAGCGGGGCGACCTTCGGTACGCAGTATTTT
NA	TRBV5-5	TRBD2	TRBJ2-1	CASSHYNGGADEQFF	TGTGCCAGCAGCCATTATAACGGGGGGGCCGATGAGCAGTTCTTC
few	TRBV7-9	NA	TRBJ1-3	CASSLGLQKSSGNTIYF	TGTGCCAGCAGCTTAGGCTTACAGAAGAGCTCTGGAAACACCATATATTTT
NA	TRBV9	TRBD1	TRBJ2-7	CASSVGQGVDYEQYF	TGTGCCAGCAGCGTGGGACAGGGGGTTGACTACGAGCAGTACTTC